A single sample gave rise to the 5 T cell receptor beta chains below, sequenced in a study of blood T cells in healthy people across ages. Primed by a sample-barcoded 5' primer and a J-beta primer mix, a second PCR proceeded for about 7 to 12 cycles. TCRdb re-derived calls from the 5' RACE reads in MiXCR, one entry per CDR3 protein. The sample includes 1.5 million to 2 million distinct CDR3 sequences, about 39% seen only once; the top ten take under 30%. Source material: blood. The receptors here all came from a human donor in good health.

This chain joins TRBV10-3 and TRBJ1-2, with D uncertain. CDR1 and CDR2 from the germline V gene are ENHRY and SYGVKD. The CDR3 covers 17 residues. V was clipped by 2 bases and J by 4 bases, with 20 bases between them. CDR3 sequence: CAISEIGSGRATYGYTF. The DNA of the CDR3 is TGTGCCATCAGTGAGATTGGTTCGGGTCGGGCCACCTATGGCTACACCTTC.

The chain combines TRBV20-1 with TRBJ2-1; TRBD2 matches at 7 bases. V shed 6 bases and J 4 bases; nucleotides not matched to a gene: 9. The CDR3 runs 14 residues. From germline, CDR1 is DFQATT and CDR2 SNEGSKA (reference sequence). The CDR3 region is CSASGGSGYNEQFF. CDR3 bases: TGCAGTGCGAGTGGGGGTAGCGGGTACAATGAGCAGTTCTTC.

The V call is TRBV25-1, the J call TRBJ1-6; D unclear. Trimming took 4 bases from V and 8 from J, leaving 15 bases between them. Germline assignment: CDR1 MGHDK and CDR2 SYGVNS. The CDR3 consists of 15 residues. CDR3 DNA sequence: TGTGCCAGCAGTGCCACCTTGTCCGAACATTCACCCCTCCACTTT. Its protein product is CASSATLSEHSPLHF.

The rearrangement uses TRBV20-1 and TRBJ2-3; TRBD2 aligns across 11 bases. This CDR3 is built from 15 residues. In germline, CDR1 is DFQATT, CDR2 SNEGSKA (reference sequence). J was trimmed by 8 bases and V by 2 bases; bases with no gene match: 9. CDR3 amino acids: CSARLAGGPFGTQYF. The CDR3 bases are TGCAGTGCTAGATTAGCGGGGGGGCCATTCGGTACGCAGTATTTT.

The V call is TRBV10-3, the J call TRBJ1-4, with a weak D call TRBD1 (5 bases). Trimming stripped 2 bases from V and 7 bases from J, with 14 bases between. Per germline, CDR1 ENHRY and CDR2 SYGVKD. The CDR3 is 15 amino acids. CDR3 nucleotide sequence: TGTGCCATCAGTGAGGAAGGGGAAGGAACTGAAAAACTGTTTTTT. Amino acid sequence: CAISEEGEGTEKLFF.